This TCR beta chain is drawn from a study of PD-L1 blockade in urothelial cancer. Study summary: When blood samples were assessed, the median T cell count was 141,255.

There are 14 residues in the CDR3. V was pared by 4 bases and J by 1 base, with 11 bases between. The germline V gene encodes CDR1 SGHRS and CDR2 YFSETQ. The method was immunoSEQ multiplex PCR; TCRdb's version includes in-frame clones alone and lacks a portion of them. The sample shows roughly 52,000 clones, approximately 79% of them seen only once. Time point given: pretreatment peripheral blood. This clonotype was sampled from a man aged 70 or older with urothelial cancer. The sequencing here drew on PBMCs, taken around atezolizumab (anti-PD-L1) treatment. The chain has TRBV5-1 and TRBJ1-2, with D possibly matching TRBD1 (5 bases). The CDR3 nucleotides read TGCGCCAGCAGCGTCGAGACAGTTAACTATGGCTACACCTTC. Translated, it gives CASSVETVNYGYTF. Drawing the rest from reference TRBV5-1 and TRBJ1-2, the complete variable domain is KAGVTQTPRYLIKTRGQQVTLSCSPISGHRSVSWYQQTPGQGLQFLFEYFSETQRNKGNFPGRFSGRQFSNSRSEMNVSTLELGDSALYLCASSVETVNYGYTFGSGTRLTVV.